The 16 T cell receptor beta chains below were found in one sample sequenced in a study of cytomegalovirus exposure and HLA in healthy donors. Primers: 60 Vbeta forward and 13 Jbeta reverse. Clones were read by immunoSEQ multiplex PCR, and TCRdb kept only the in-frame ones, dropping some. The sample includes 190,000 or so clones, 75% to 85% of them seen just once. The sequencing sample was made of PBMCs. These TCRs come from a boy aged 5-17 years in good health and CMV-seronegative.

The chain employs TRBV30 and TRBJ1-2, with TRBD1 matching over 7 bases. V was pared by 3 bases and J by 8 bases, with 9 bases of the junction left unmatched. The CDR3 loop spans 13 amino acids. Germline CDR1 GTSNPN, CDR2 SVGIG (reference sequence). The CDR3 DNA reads TGTGCCTGGAGCGTGACAGGGTTTGAAGGCTACACCTTC. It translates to CAWSVTGFEGYTF.

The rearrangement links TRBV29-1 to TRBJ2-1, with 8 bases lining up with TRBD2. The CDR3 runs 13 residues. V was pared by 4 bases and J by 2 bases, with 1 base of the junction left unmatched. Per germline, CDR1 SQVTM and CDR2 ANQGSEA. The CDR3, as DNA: TGCAGCGTTGCCGGGAGGGCCTACAATGAGCAGTTCTTC. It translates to CSVAGRAYNEQFF.

CDR3 amino acids: CAWSVARLPLSGNTIYF. DNA of the CDR3: TGTGCCTGGAGTGTAGCCCGACTCCCGCTCTCTGGAAACACCATATATTTT. The chain recombines TRBV30 with TRBJ1-3, with D unclear. The CDR3 has 17 amino acids. Trimming cost V 0 bases and J 0 bases, with 15 bases left between them. Germline V gives CDR1 GTSNPN, CDR2 SVGIG (reference sequence).

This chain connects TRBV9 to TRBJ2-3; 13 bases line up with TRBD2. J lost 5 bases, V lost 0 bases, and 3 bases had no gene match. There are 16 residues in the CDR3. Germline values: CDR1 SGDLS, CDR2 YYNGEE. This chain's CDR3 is CASSVVGLAGEDTQYF. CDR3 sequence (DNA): TGTGCCAGCAGCGTAGTCGGACTAGCGGGAGAAGATACGCAGTATTTT.

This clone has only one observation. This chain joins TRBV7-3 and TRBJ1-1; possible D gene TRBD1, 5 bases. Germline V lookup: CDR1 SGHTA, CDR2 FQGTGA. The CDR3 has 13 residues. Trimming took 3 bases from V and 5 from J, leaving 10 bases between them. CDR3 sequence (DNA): TGTGCCAGCAGCTTGCTGGAGGGGACTGAAGCTTTCTTT. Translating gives CASSLLEGTEAFF.

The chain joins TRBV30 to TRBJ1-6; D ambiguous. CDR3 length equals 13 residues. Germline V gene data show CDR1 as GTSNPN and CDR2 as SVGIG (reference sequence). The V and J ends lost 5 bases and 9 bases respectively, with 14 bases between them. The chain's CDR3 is CAWSSGSVSPLHF. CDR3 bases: TGTGCCTGGTCAAGCGGGTCGGTTTCACCCCTCCACTTT.

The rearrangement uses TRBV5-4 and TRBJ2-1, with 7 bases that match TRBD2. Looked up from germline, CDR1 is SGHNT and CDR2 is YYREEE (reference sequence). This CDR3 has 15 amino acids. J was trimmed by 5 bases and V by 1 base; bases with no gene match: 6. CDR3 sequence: CASSLTAGANNEQFF. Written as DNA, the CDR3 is TGTGCCAGCAGCTTGACCGCGGGAGCCAACAATGAGCAGTTCTTC.

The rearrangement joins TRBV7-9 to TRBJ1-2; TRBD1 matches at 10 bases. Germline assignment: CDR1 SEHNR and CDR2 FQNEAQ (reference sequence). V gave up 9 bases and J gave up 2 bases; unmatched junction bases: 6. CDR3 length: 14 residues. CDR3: CASLPTGGNYGYTF. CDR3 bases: TGTGCCAGTTTACCGACAGGGGGCAACTATGGCTACACCTTC. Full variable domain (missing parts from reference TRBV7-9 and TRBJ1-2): DTGVSQNPRHKITKRGQNVTFRCDPISEHNRLYWYRQTLGQGPEFLTYFQNEAQLEKSRLLSDRFSAERPKGSFSTLEIQRTEQGDSAMYLCASLPTGGNYGYTFGSGTRLTVV.

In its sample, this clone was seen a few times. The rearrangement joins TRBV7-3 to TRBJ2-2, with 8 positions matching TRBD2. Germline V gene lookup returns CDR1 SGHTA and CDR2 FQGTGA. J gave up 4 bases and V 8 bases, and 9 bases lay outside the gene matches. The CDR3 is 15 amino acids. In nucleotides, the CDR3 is TGTGCCAGCGGCCCGCGGGGGGCCCTCACCGGGGAGCTGTTTTTT. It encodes CASGPRGALTGELFF.

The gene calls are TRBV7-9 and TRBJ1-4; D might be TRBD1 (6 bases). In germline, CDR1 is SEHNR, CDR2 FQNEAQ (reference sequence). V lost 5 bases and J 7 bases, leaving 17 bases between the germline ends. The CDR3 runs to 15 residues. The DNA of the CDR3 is TGTGCCAGCAGCCCAAGGGGGACCGGCGGTGAAAAACTGTTTTTT. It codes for CASSPRGTGGEKLFF. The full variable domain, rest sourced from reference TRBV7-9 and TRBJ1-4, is DTGVSQNPRHKITKRGQNVTFRCDPISEHNRLYWYRQTLGQGPEFLTYFQNEAQLEKSRLLSDRFSAERPKGSFSTLEIQRTEQGDSAMYLCASSPRGTGGEKLFFGSGTQLSVL.

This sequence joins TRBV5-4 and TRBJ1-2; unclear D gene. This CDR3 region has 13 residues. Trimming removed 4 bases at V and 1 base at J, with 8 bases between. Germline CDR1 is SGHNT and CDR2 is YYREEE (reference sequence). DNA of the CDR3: TGTGCCAGCAGCGAGGCGATTAACTATGGCTACACCTTC. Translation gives CASSEAINYGYTF. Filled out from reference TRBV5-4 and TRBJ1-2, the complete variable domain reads ETGVTQSPTHLIKTRGQQVTLRCSSQSGHNTVSWYQQALGQGPQFIFQYYREEENGRGNFPPRFSGLQFPNYSSELNVNALELDDSALYLCASSEAINYGYTFGSGTRLTVV.

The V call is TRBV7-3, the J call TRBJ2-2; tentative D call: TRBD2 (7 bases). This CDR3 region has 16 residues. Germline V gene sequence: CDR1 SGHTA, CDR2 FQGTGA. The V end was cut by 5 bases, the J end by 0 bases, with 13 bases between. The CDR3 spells CASSLLGGANTGELFF. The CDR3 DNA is TGTGCCAGCAGCCTCTTAGGGGGGGCGAACACCGGGGAGCTGTTTTTT.

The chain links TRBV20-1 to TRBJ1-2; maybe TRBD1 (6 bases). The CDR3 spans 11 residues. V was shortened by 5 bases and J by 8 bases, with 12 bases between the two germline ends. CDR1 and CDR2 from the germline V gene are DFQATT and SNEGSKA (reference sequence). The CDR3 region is CSARPGEGYTF. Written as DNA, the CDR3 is TGCAGTGCTCGACCAGGGGAAGGCTACACCTTC.

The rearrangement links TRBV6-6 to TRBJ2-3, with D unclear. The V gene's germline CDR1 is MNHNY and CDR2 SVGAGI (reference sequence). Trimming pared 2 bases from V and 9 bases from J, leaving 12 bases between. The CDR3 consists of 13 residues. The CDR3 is CASSYTSRLTQYF. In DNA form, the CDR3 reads TGTGCCAGCAGTTACACCTCTCGGTTAACGCAGTATTTT.

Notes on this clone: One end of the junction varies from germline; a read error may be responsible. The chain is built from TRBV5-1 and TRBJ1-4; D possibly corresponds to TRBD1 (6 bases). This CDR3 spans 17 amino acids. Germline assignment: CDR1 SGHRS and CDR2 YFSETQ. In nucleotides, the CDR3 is TGCGCCAGCAGCTTGCTAAACCAGGGGAGCACTAATAAAAAACTGTTTTTT. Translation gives CASSLLNQGSTNKKLFF.

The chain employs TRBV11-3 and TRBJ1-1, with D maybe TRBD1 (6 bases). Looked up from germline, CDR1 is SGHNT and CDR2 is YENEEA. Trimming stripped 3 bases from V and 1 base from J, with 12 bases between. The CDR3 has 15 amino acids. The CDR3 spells CASSFSGTQNTEAFF. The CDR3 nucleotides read TGTGCCAGCAGCTTTTCGGGGACACAGAACACTGAAGCTTTCTTT.